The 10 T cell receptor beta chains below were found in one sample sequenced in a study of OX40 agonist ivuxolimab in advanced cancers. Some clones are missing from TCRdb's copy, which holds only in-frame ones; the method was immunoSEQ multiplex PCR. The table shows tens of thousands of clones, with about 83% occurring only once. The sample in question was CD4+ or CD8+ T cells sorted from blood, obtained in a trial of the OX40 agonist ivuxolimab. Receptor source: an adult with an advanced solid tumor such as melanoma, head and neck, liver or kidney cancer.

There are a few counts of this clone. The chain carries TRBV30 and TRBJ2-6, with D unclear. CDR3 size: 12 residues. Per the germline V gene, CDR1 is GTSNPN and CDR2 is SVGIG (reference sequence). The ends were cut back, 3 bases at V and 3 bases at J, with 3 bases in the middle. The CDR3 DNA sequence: TGTGCCTGGAGACATGGGGCCAACGTCCTGACTTTC. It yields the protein CAWRHGANVLTF.

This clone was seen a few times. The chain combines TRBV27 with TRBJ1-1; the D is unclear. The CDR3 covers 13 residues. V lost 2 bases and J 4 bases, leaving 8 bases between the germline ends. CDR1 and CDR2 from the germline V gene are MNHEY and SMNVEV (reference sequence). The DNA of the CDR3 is TGTGCCAGCAGTTTAAGGGTTTCCACTGAAGCTTTCTTT. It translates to CASSLRVSTEAFF.

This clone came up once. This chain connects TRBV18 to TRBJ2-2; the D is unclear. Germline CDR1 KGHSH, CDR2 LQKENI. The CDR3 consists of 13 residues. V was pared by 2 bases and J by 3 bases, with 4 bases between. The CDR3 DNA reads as TGTGCCAGCTCACCATTGGACACCGGGGAGCTGTTTTTT. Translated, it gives CASSPLDTGELFF.

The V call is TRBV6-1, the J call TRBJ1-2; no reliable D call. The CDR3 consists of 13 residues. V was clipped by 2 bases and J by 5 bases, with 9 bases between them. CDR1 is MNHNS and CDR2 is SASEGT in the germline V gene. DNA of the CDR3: TGTGCCAGCAGTGAACAAACGGTATATGGCTACACCTTC. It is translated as CASSEQTVYGYTF.

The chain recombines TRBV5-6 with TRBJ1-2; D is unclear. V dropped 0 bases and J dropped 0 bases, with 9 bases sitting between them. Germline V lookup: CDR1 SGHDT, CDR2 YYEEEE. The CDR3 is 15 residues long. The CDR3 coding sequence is TGTGCCAGCAGCTTGGTGGGCCTAGCTAACTATGGCTACACCTTC. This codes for CASSLVGLANYGYTF.

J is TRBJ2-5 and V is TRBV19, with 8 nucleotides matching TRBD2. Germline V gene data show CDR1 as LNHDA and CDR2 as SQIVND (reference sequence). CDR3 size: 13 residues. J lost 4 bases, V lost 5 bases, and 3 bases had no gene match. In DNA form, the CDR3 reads TGTGCCAGTAGTGGGACTAGGGGAGAGACCCAGTACTTC. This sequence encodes CASSGTRGETQYF.

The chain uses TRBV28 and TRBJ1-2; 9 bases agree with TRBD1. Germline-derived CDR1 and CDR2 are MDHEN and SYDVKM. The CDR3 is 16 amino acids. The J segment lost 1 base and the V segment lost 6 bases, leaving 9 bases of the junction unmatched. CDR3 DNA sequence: TGTGCCAGCAGATATGGGGACAGGGAGGTTAACTATGGCTACACCTTC. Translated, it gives CASRYGDREVNYGYTF.

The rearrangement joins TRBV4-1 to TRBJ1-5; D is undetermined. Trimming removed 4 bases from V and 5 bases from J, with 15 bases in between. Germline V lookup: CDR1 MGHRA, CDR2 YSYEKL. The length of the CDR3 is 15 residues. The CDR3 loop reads CASSREGTDYQPQHF. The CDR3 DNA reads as TGCGCCAGCAGCCGAGAAGGAACAGATTATCAGCCCCAGCATTTT.

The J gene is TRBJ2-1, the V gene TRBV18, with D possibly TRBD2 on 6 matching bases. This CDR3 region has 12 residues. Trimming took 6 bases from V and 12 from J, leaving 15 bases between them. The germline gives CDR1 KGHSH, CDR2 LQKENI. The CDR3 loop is CASSPSGEGQFF. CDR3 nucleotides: TGTGCCAGCTCCCCCTCGGGGGAAGGGCAGTTCTTC.

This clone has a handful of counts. Here the CDR3 reads CASRAGLAGGPWTGELFF. CDR3 DNA sequence: TGCGCCAGCAGGGCCGGACTAGCGGGAGGGCCGTGGACCGGGGAGCTGTTTTTT. The chain carries TRBV10-2 and TRBJ2-2; 15 bases are a match to TRBD2. Per the germline V gene, CDR1 is WSHSY and CDR2 is SAAADI. V was clipped by 6 bases and J by 5 bases; unmatched bases: 10. This CDR3 is built from 18 residues.